This T cell receptor (beta chain) was sequenced in a study of spatial heterogeneity in lung cancer. This CDR3 is 13 amino acids long. The time point: sample taken at primary tumor resection. Sequencing of whole RNA from tumor, nontumor lung or frozen PBMC involved no sorting. Unique molecular identifiers, one per molecule, were present on every TCR cDNA molecule. Each CDR3 protein is one row after TCRdb ran MiXCR on the 5' RACE reads. The top ten clones hold over 12% of a sample with under 75,000 distinct CDR3 sequences, 8.4% of them seen once. Turning to this clonotype: Its specificity is unknown.

General observations from the study: Relative to follow-up, resection was when ubiquitous expanded tumor TCRs appeared more in blood.

The sequencing here drew on PBMCs, taken at surgery. The chain carries TRBV21-1 and TRBJ2-7; the listed D gene, TRBD2, was not tested against the DNA. TRBV21-1 is classified as a pseudogene. The sequence was obtained from a female donor with early-stage non-small cell lung cancer. The DNA of the CDR3 is TGTGCCAGCAGCAAAGCGGCGTCGGACCTCCAACTGTTC. Its translation is CASSKAASDLQLF.